Sequencing of this T cell receptor beta chain was carried out in a study of blood T cell repertoires in COVID-19. For the study at large: The United States, Italy and Spain provided the acute and convalescent COVID-19 samples. PBMCs, B-cell-depleted T cells, or T cells provided the cDNA or gDNA that made up the material.

Germline CDR1 and CDR2: MNHNY and SVGAGI (reference sequence). CDR3 size: 12 residues. Trimming stripped 8 bases from V and 3 bases from J, with 10 bases between. Authors' data handling: Estimated nucleated cell counts came from reference gene primer amplification. The assay was immunoSEQ multiplex PCR, and TCRdb's table has in-frame clones only and misses some. That table is the source of V, J and clone size, and D and trimming were worked out from the DNA. The sample carries 55,000 to 75,000 clones, roughly 90% recorded once. The specimen sequenced was peripheral blood. The TCR was taken from a man between 45 and 60 years old with active COVID-19. The chain recombines TRBV6-6 with TRBJ1-2; TRBD1 is a possible D gene (5 bases). The CDR3 nucleotides are TGTGCCAGCGCCGAGACAGACTATGGCTACACCTTC. This encodes CASAETDYGYTF.